A selection of T cell receptor beta chains follows, all from one sample in a study of blood T cell repertoires in COVID-19. Clones were sequenced by immunoSEQ multiplex PCR, and TCRdb holds only the in-frame ones, with some missing. Of around 170,000 clones in the sample, around four fifths are singletons; the top ten hold approximately 15%. Sequenced input: peripheral blood. The receptors stem from a man under 40 with active or convalescent COVID-19. Each CDR3 is given with its conserved first and last residue. A D gene is named only where the DNA matches it firmly. Rows may omit the clone size; those that give it use once, few, many or a size class.

NA	NA	TRBJ1-5	TRBV2	CASNTVNQPQHF	TGTGCCAGCAATACAGTCAATCAGCCCCAGCATTTT
NA	TRBD2	TRBJ2-1	TRBV10-1	CASSVQAGGTEQFF	TGCGCCAGCAGTGTTCAAGCGGGGGGGACTGAACAGTTCTTC
NA	NA	TRBJ2-3	TRBV18	CASSPPAGQDTQYF	TGTGCCAGCTCACCACCGGCAGGGCAAGATACGCAGTATTTT
NA	NA	TRBJ1-5	TRBV5-6	CASSLTSGPQHF	TGTGCCAGCAGCTTGACCTCGGGGCCCCAGCATTTT
NA	TRBD1	TRBJ2-1	TRBV2	CASSPRGSSYNEQFF	TGTGCCAGCAGTCCCAGGGGGAGCTCCTACAATGAGCAGTTCTTC
NA	NA	TRBJ2-7	TRBV4-3	CASSHTRGTSYEQYF	TGCGCCAGCAGCCACACCAGGGGTACCTCCTACGAGCAGTACTTC
NA	TRBD1	TRBJ1-2	TRBV13	CASSIRTGPSNYGYTF	TGTGCCAGCAGCATAAGGACAGGACCATCTAACTATGGCTACACCTTC
NA	TRBD1	TRBJ2-7	TRBV7-9	CASSVPGQGIYEQYF	TGTGCCAGCAGCGTGCCGGGACAGGGAATCTACGAGCAGTACTTC
NA	TRBD1	TRBJ1-2	TRBV3-1/TRBV3-2	CASSQTGGSYGYTF	TGTGCCAGCAGCCAGACAGGGGGAAGCTATGGCTACACCTTC
NA	TRBD1	TRBJ2-3	TRBV7-3	CASSFTGGRGDTQYF	TGTGCCAGCAGTTTCACAGGGGGCCGGGGAGATACGCAGTATTTT
NA	NA	TRBJ2-1	TRBV19	CASSLLQGNEQFF	TGTGCCAGTAGTCTCCTACAGGGTAATGAGCAGTTCTTC
NA	NA	TRBJ2-3	TRBV10-3	CAIRDRLTGNTDTQYF	TGTGCCATCAGGGATAGACTAACCGGAAACACAGATACGCAGTATTTT
NA	TRBD2	TRBJ2-4	TRBV3-1/TRBV3-2	CASSQAASGGLAKNIQYF	TGTGCCAGCAGCCAAGCGGCTAGCGGGGGTTTAGCCAAAAACATTCAGTACTTC
few	NA	TRBJ2-2	TRBV9	CASSRTGRGPSGELFF	TGTGCCAGCAGCAGGACGGGTAGGGGCCCCTCCGGGGAGCTGTTTTTT
NA	TRBD1	TRBJ2-3	TRBV2	CASSDMDRGTDTQYF	TGTGCCAGCAGTGATATGGACAGGGGCACAGATACGCAGTATTTT
NA	NA	TRBJ1-5	TRBV15	CATSRGPTESNQPQHF	TGTGCCACCAGCAGAGGCCCGACAGAGAGCAATCAGCCCCAGCATTTT
NA	NA	TRBJ2-5	TRBV11-3	CASSAHEDRETQYF	TGTGCCAGCAGCGCCCATGAGGATCGAGAGACCCAGTACTTC
NA	NA	TRBJ1-4	TRBV25-1	CASQLAGSEKLFF	TGTGCCAGCCAGCTGGCGGGGAGTGAAAAACTGTTTTTT
NA	NA	TRBJ2-2	TRBV24-1	CATQGYTGELFF	TGTGCCACCCAGGGGTACACCGGGGAGCTGTTTTTT
NA	NA	TRBJ1-2	TRBV7-9	CASRYDRTGDLAYTF	TGTGCCAGCAGGTATGACAGGACTGGAGACTTGGCCTACACCTTC
once	NA	TRBJ2-1	TRBV6-2/TRBV6-3	CASSYSAGFNEQFF	TGTGCCAGCAGTTACTCGGCGGGTTTTAATGAGCAGTTCTTC
NA	TRBD2	TRBJ2-1	TRBV11-2	CASSPGLAGRNEQFF	TGTGCCAGCAGCCCAGGACTAGCGGGACGCAATGAGCAGTTCTTC
NA	TRBD2	TRBJ2-7	TRBV7-2	CASSRGGPLYEQYF	TGTGCCAGCAGCCGGGGGGGGCCACTCTACGAGCAGTACTTC
many	NA	TRBJ2-2	TRBV19	CASGSGGELFF	TGTGCCAGTGGCTCGGGCGGGGAGCTGTTTTTT
NA	NA	TRBJ2-4	TRBV25-1	CASSVGGGPLDIQYF	TGTGCCAGCAGTGTAGGGGGGGGTCCACTGGACATTCAGTACTTC
NA	TRBD2	TRBJ2-7	TRBV27	CASSLSAGGWGEQYF	TGTGCCAGCAGTTTATCGGCGGGAGGTTGGGGCGAGCAGTACTTC
NA	TRBD2	TRBJ2-1	TRBV6-1	CASSEDRTVERLANNEQFF	TGTGCCAGCAGCGAAGACCGGACAGTTGAAAGACTAGCGAATAATGAGCAGTTCTTC
NA	TRBD2	TRBJ2-2	TRBV4-2	CASSQDGGGGAGELFF	TGTGCCAGCAGCCAAGATGGCGGCGGGGGGGCCGGGGAGCTGTTTTTT
NA	TRBD1	TRBJ1-5	TRBV10-3	CATEQSRGLEPQHF	TGTGCCACCGAACAATCCAGGGGGCTGGAGCCCCAGCATTTT
NA	NA	TRBJ2-7	TRBV24-1	CATSAGYEQYF	TGTGCCACCTCAGCAGGGTACGAGCAGTACTTC
NA	TRBD2	TRBJ2-5	TRBV19	CASSTPGAGQETQYF	TGTGCCAGTAGTACCCCCGGAGCGGGGCAAGAGACCCAGTACTTC
once	NA	TRBJ2-1	TRBV10-1	CASSAGAGYNEQFF	TGCGCCAGCAGCGCGGGGGCCGGGTACAATGAGCAGTTCTTC
NA	TRBD1	TRBJ1-1	TRBV5-1	CASSFGTGGAGNTEAFF	TGCGCCAGCAGCTTCGGGACAGGGGGCGCCGGGAACACTGAAGCTTTCTTT
once	NA	TRBJ1-4	TRBV2	CASSAAAGAGEKLFF	TGTGCCAGCAGTGCAGCAGCAGGGGCGGGTGAAAAACTGTTTTTT
once	NA	TRBJ1-5	TRBV12-2	CASRLARKVGNQPQHF	TGTGCAAGTCGCTTAGCGCGAAAAGTAGGCAATCAGCCCCAGCATTTT
NA	TRBD1	TRBJ1-5	TRBV6-5	CASSVSGTGNQPQHF	TGTGCCAGCAGCGTGTCCGGGACAGGGAATCAGCCCCAGCATTTT
few	TRBD1	TRBJ1-1	TRBV4-1	CASSQYDRGNTEAFF	TGCGCCAGCAGCCAATACGACAGGGGGAACACTGAAGCTTTCTTT
NA	NA	TRBJ1-5	TRBV15	CATSRGPAGNQPQHF	TGTGCCACCAGCAGAGGGCCCGCGGGCAATCAGCCCCAGCATTTT
NA	NA	TRBJ1-2	TRBV4-1	CASSQGALRPNYGYTF	TGCGCCAGCAGCCAAGGGGCGCTACGTCCTAACTATGGCTACACCTTC